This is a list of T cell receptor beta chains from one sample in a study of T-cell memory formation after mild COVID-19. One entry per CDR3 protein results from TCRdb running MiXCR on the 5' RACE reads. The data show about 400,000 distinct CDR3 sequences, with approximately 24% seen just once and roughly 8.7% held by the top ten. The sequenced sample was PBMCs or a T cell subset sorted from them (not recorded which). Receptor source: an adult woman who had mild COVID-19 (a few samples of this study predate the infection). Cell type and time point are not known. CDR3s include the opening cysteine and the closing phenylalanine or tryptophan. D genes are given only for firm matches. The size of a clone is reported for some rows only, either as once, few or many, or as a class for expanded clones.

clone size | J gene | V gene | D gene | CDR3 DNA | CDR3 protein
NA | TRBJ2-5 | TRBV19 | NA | TGTGCCAGTCCAAGTTGTGGGAGGCCCCAAGAGACCCAGTACTTC | CASPSCGRPQETQYF
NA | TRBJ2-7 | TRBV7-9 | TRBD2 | TGTGCCAGCAGCTCACCAAGACTAGCGGGGGATAGCTCCTACGAGCAGTACTTC | CASSSPRLAGDSSYEQYF
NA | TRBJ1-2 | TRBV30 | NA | TGTGCCTGGAGTACCTTGGACGGGAACAAGGACTATGGCTACACCTTC | CAWSTLDGNKDYGYTF
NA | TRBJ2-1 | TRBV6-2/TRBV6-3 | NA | NA | CASSQTWGEGNF
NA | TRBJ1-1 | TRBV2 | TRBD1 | TGTGCCAGCAGTGGACAGGGGGAAACTAACACTGAAGCTTTCTTT | CASSGQGETNTEAFF
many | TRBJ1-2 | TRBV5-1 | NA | TGTGCCAGCAGCTTAGGTGGTGGCTACACCTTC | CASSLGGGYTF
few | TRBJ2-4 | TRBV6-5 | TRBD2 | TGTGCCAGCAGTTACTCAGGGCCTAGCGGGAGGGCCACGATAGCCAAAAACATTCAGTACTTC | CASSYSGPSGRATIAKNIQYF
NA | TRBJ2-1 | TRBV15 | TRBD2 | TGTGCCACCAGCAGACCACTAGCGGGGACCTACAATGAGCAGTTCTTC | CATSRPLAGTYNEQFF
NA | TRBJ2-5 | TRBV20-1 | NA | TGCAGTGCTAGACCAGGGTCCGAGACCCAGTACTTC | CSARPGSETQYF
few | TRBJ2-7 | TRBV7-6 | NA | TGTGCCAGCAGCCAAGAGACAGCCGGGATCTCCTACGAGCAGTACTTC | CASSQETAGISYEQYF
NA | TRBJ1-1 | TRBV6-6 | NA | TGTGCCAGCAGGGTATCTCCGGGGGACACTGAAGCTTTCTTT | CASRVSPGDTEAFF
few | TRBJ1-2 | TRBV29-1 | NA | TGCAGCGTTGAAGATGAAGCTAACTATGGCTACACCTTC | CSVEDEANYGYTF
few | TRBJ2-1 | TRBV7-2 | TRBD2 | TGTGCCAGCAGCTTATCCCTTCTAGCGGGAGGTTCCTACAATGAGCAGTTCTTC | CASSLSLLAGGSYNEQFF
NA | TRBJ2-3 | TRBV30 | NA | TGTGCCTGGAGCCCCCCTGGGACAATCACAGATACGCAGTATTTT | CAWSPPGTITDTQYF
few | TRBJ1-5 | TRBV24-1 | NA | TGTGCCCCATGGAGACAGAGGTATAGCAATCAGCCCCAGCATTTT | CAPWRQRYSNQPQHF
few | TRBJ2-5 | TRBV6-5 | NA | TGTGCCAGCAGTTACCTGGGTGTGGGGATCCAAGAGACCCAGTACTTC | CASSYLGVGIQETQYF
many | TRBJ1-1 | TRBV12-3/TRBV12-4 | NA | TGTGCCAGCAGTTTAGGGCAGGGCACTGAAGCTTTCTTT | CASSLGQGTEAFF
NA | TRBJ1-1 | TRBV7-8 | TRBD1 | TGTGCCAGCAGCTTAGCCGCCGGGACAGGGAGCGCTGAAGCTTTCTTT | CASSLAAGTGSAEAFF
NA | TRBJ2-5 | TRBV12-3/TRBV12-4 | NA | TGTGCCAGCAGTTTACGAGAGGGAGCAGAGACCCAGTACTTC | CASSLREGAETQYF
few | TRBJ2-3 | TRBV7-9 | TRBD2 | TGTGCCAGCAGCCCGGGGACTAGCGGGACCCCTAGCACAGATACGCAGTATTTT | CASSPGTSGTPSTDTQYF
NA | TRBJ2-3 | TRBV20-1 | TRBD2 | TGCAGTGCTTCCAGTCCCGGGACTAGCGGGAGGGTATATTCAGATACGCAGTATTTT | CSASSPGTSGRVYSDTQYF
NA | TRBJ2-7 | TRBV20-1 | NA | TGCAGTGCGCTAGGAACTGACCGAAAAATCCACGAGCAGTACTTC | CSALGTDRKIHEQYF
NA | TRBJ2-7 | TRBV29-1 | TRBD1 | TGCAGCGTTGAAGCTCCGACAGGGACACCAAATTACGAGCAGTACTTC | CSVEAPTGTPNYEQYF
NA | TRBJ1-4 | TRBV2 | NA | TGTGCCAGCTGCGAGATTAATGAAAAACTGTTTTTT | CASCEINEKLFF
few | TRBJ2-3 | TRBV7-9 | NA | TGTGCCAGCAGCTTAGGGCAGGCTGCGAGCACAGATACGCAGTATTTT | CASSLGQAASTDTQYF